A single T cell receptor beta chain is shown here with its context. Its cognate antigen is unknown. The data stem from a study of shared clonotypes between healthy human individuals. Study-level background: Each donor's CD8 memory used one plate, CD8 naive two, each CD4 subset three.

The CDR3 spans 14 residues. V lost 3 bases and J 8 bases, leaving 16 bases between the germline ends. The germline V gene encodes CDR1 MNHEY and CDR2 SVGAGI. General study results and limits: Relative to memory subsets, naive subsets generally showed larger estimated richness.

Assay used: immunoSEQ multiplex PCR; TCRdb lists only in-frame clones, some missing. The repertoire holds over 2 million clones, with 95% as singletons. Sequenced sample: naive CD4+ T cells sorted from blood. As for subset: CD45RA+ positively selected. The chain recombines TRBV6-5 with TRBJ1-2, with a possible D match to TRBD1 (6 bases). This receptor was identified in a man younger than 35 in good health. The CDR3 loop reads CASSYVTGAGGYTF. The DNA of the CDR3 is TGTGCCAGCAGTTATGTTACGGGGGCGGGCGGCTACACCTTC.